This T cell receptor (beta chain) originates from a study of T cells in women clearing cervical HPV infection. Study-level background: Cases were women with histologically confirmed HPV16-related CIN3 or worse, including a couple of invasive cancers. Findings of the study overall: Controls had more TRBV6-7 (0.16%) than cases (roughly 0.11%). CIN3+ cases had significantly higher TCR richness than controls; evenness did not differ.

The protocol was immunoSEQ multiplex PCR, while the TCRdb copy is restricted to in-frame clones and leaves out a portion. This sample's table has under 35,000 clones. Germline V CDR1 and CDR2: SNHLY, FYNNEI. CDR3 size: 13 residues. The germline V and J ends were trimmed by 3 bases and 2 bases, with 7 bases remaining between them. Each participant carried one incident cervical HPV16 infection only. In regard to this clone: No antigen is known for it. With the read ending 3 residues before the CDR3 end, the germline J gene is used to fill in that end.

The chain has TRBV2 and TRBJ2-5; D remains unclear. This clonotype originated in a woman aged 18-70 years with a cervical HPV16 infection that either progressed to CIN3+ or cleared (not recorded which). Sequencing was performed on blood buffy coat. CDR3 DNA (partial): TGTGCCAGCAGTGAGGCCAGGCAAGAGACC. This codes for CASSEARQET. The whole CDR3 protein reads CASSEARQETQYF.